This T cell receptor (beta chain) derives from a study of T cells in Graves' hyperthyroidism and ophthalmopathy. Study results and caveats: Most thyroid clonotypes expanded above 0.001 were also detected in blood.

This clonotype occurred many times. No antigen is known for it. The V gene's germline CDR1 is LGHDT and CDR2 YNNKEL (reference sequence). The CDR3 loop spans 16 amino acids. With 3 bases clipped from V and 2 bases from J, the junction kept 4 bases outside the gene matches. PBMCs stemmed from approximately 10 ml fresh peripheral blood. Amplified TCR beta CDR3 regions came from RNA transcripts. TCR CDR3 regions were first amplified by RT-PCR with HTBI primers. TCRdb itself ran the multiplex PCR reads through MiXCR, one entry per CDR3 protein. The repertoire consists of nearly 250,000 distinct CDR3 sequences, with roughly 22% occurring once and the leading ten covering 35%.

Sequences were obtained from blood. The receptor was isolated from a woman aged 40 to 50 with Graves' ophthalmopathy. The V gene is TRBV3-1, the J gene TRBJ2-7; 13 positions match TRBD2. CDR3 amino acids: CASSHSTSGRPYEQYF. DNA for the CDR3: TGTGCCAGCAGCCACTCGACTAGCGGGAGGCCCTACGAGCAGTACTTC.